A selection of T cell receptor beta chains follows, all from one sample in a study of technical replicates of blood from a handful of donors. The repertoire was sequenced with immunoSEQ multiplex PCR; TCRdb's copy has only in-frame clones and lacks some. The repertoire includes over 75,000 clones, 95% to 97% of them detected once, and around 0.18% sits in the top ten. Sequencing used T cells isolated from PBMCs. Receptor source: a human donor in good health. CDR3s include the opening cysteine and the closing phenylalanine or tryptophan. The order of the fields is D gene, J gene, V gene, clone size, CDR3 protein, CDR3 DNA. A D gene is named only where the DNA matches it firmly. The listing skips clone size in some rows; elsewhere it reads once, few, many or a size class.

>-|TRBJ1-5|TRBV27|-
CASSRGYYQPQHF
TGTGCCAGCAGTCGGGGATATTATCAGCCCCAGCATTTT
>-|TRBJ1-4|TRBV5-4|-
CASSLGGQGGSEKLFF
TGTGCCAGCAGCTTGGGCGGGCAGGGAGGGAGTGAAAAACTGTTTTTT
>-|TRBJ2-3|TRBV7-9|-
CASSFQGGSPDTQYF
TGTGCCAGCAGCTTTCAAGGGGGTTCCCCAGATACGCAGTATTTT
>-|TRBJ2-1|TRBV27|-
CASSFLQGNNEQFF
TGTGCCAGCAGTTTTCTGCAGGGAAACAATGAGCAGTTCTTC
>TRBD2|TRBJ2-7|TRBV30|-
CAWTPTSNEQYF
TGTGCCTGGACCCCGACTAGCAACGAGCAGTACTTC
>-|TRBJ1-1|TRBV9|-
CASSARGNTEAFF
TGTGCCAGCAGCGCACGGGGAAACACTGAAGCTTTCTTT
>-|TRBJ2-2|TRBV29-1|-
CSVYRAGELFF
TGCAGCGTTTACAGGGCCGGGGAGCTGTTTTTT
>-|TRBJ1-5|TRBV5-1|-
CASSLGGSQPQHF
TGCGCCAGCAGCTTGGGAGGGAGTCAGCCCCAGCATTTT
>TRBD2|TRBJ2-1|TRBV2|once
CASSPTSGRNEQFF
TGTGCCAGCAGTCCCACTAGCGGGAGAAATGAGCAGTTCTTC
>-|TRBJ2-3|TRBV4-1|-
CASSQESSGRGGDTQYF
TGCGCCAGCAGCCAAGAGTCGTCCGGGAGAGGTGGAGATACGCAGTATTTT
>-|TRBJ2-1|TRBV6-5|-
CASSYSSRGGEQFF
TGTGCCAGCAGTTACTCTAGCAGAGGAGGTGAGCAGTTCTTC
>-|TRBJ2-7|TRBV5-6|-
CASSLAGEQYF
TGTGCCAGCAGCTTGGCCGGGGAGCAGTACTTC
>-|TRBJ2-4|TRBV29-1|-
CSVESGAKNIQYF
TGCAGCGTTGAATCGGGGGCCAAAAACATTCAGTACTTC
>-|TRBJ2-2|TRBV7-3|once
CASSSGAGTGELFF
TGTGCCAGCAGCTCAGGGGCCGGAACCGGGGAGCTGTTTTTT
>-|TRBJ2-7|TRBV11-2|-
CASSRSAGIEQYF
TGTGCCAGCAGCCGAAGCGCAGGGATCGAGCAGTACTTC
>TRBD1|TRBJ1-5|TRBV6-1|-
CASSATGGNQPQHF
TGTGCCAGCAGTGCTACAGGGGGGAATCAGCCCCAGCATTTT
>TRBD1|TRBJ2-7|TRBV18|-
CASSPPPSILGTGEIRTYEQYF
TGTGCCAGCTCACCACCGCCATCGATATTGGGGACAGGGGAAATAAGGACCTACGAGCAGTACTTC
>TRBD2|TRBJ2-1|TRBV9|-
CASSVGLSGGAGEQFF
TGTGCCAGCAGCGTAGGACTTAGCGGGGGGGCCGGAGAGCAGTTCTTC
>TRBD1|TRBJ1-6|TRBV7-3|-
CASSPGQPNSPLHF
TGTGCCAGCAGCCCGGGACAGCCCAATTCACCCCTCCACTTT
>-|TRBJ1-1|TRBV7-9|-
CAITEAFF
TGTGCCATCACAGAAGCTTTCTTT
>TRBD2|TRBJ2-3|TRBV7-9|-
CASSLAAVVASGSTDTQYF
TGTGCCAGCAGCTTAGCTGCGGTTGTGGCTAGCGGAAGCACAGATACGCAGTATTTT
>-|TRBJ1-2|TRBV6-1|-
CASRPMGGGYGYTF
TGTGCCAGCAGGCCTATGGGGGGGGGCTATGGCTACACCTTC